Shown below are 18 T cell receptor beta chains from a single sample sequenced in a study of human T cells and chemical hapten exposure. TCRdb itself ran the RACE reads through MiXCR, one entry per CDR3 protein. The data contain under 400,000 distinct CDR3 sequences, approximately 5.1% of them singletons. Time point given: pre-sensitization, week 0. Treatment meaning: therapeutic diphenylcyclopropenone sensitization with weekly scalp DPC. Sequenced material: whole blood, taken in connection with sensitization to the hapten diphenylcyclopropenone (DPC). The source is a woman in her forties or fifties with alopecia areata. Some clones in this sample may be carry-over from other donors' samples.

The rearrangement joins TRBV29-1 to TRBJ1-1; D is unresolved. The V gene lost 3 bases and the J gene lost 4 bases, with 9 bases spanning the gap. Germline lookup yields CDR1 SQVTM and CDR2 ANQGSEA. This CDR3 has 12 residues. DNA of the CDR3: TGCAGCGTTGAGAATGTAGGCACTGAAGCTTTCTTT. It yields the protein CSVENVGTEAFF. Combining the CDR3 with reference TRBV29-1 and TRBJ1-1 gives the whole variable domain SAVISQKPSRDICQRGTSLTIQCQVDSQVTMMFWYRQQPGQSLTLIATANQGSEATYESGFVIDKFPISRPNLTFSTLTVSNMSPEDSSIYLCSVENVGTEAFFGQGTRLTVV.

The chain is built from TRBV14 and TRBJ2-3; no clear D. Germline V gives CDR1 SGHDN, CDR2 FVKESK. V was clipped by 1 base and J by 0 bases, with 5 bases between them. The CDR3 is 14 amino acids. The DNA for the CDR3 is TGTGCCAGCAGCCAAGCCCGTAGCACAGATACGCAGTATTTT. This sequence encodes CASSQARSTDTQYF.

This clonotype showed up many times. CDR3 nucleotide sequence: TGCAGCGTTTCCGCTGGACCCAAGGGGGAGGTTGGTGAGCAGTTCTTC. This codes for CSVSAGPKGEVGEQFF. This chain joins TRBV29-1 and TRBJ2-1, with D possibly being TRBD1 or TRBD2 (6 bases each). Germline CDR1 reads SQVTM; CDR2 reads ANQGSEA. V lost 5 bases and J 9 bases, leaving 26 bases between the germline ends. The CDR3 contains 16 residues.

The V and J genes are TRBV2 and TRBJ1-5, with TRBD1 matching over 10 bases. Germline V gene data show CDR1 as SNHLY and CDR2 as FYNNEI. This CDR3 is built from 15 residues. V lost 7 bases and J lost 6; bases outside the gene matches: 9. The DNA for the CDR3 is TGTGCCAGCACCATGACAGGGGGCGCGCCTCAGCCCCAGCATTTT. Its translation is CASTMTGGAPQPQHF. Using reference TRBV2 and TRBJ1-5 for the parts outside the CDR3, the full variable domain is EPEVTQTPSHQVTQMGQEVILRCVPISNHLYFYWYRQILGQKVEFLVSFYNNEISEKSEIFDDQFSVERPDGSNFTLKIRSTKLEDSAMYFCASTMTGGAPQPQHFGDGTRLSIL.

This clonotype was observed many times. The chain recombines TRBV28 with TRBJ2-5, with 7 bases identical to TRBD2. CDR3 length: 17 amino acids. The germline V gene encodes CDR1 MDHEN and CDR2 SYDVKM. V was pared by 3 bases and J by 5 bases, with 15 bases of the junction left unmatched. CDR3 nucleotide sequence: TGTGCCAGCAGTTTGGACGTCAGGCTAGCGGACGCGGAGACCCAGTACTTC. Translated, it gives CASSLDVRLADAETQYF.

This clonotype has at least ten counts. This rearrangement joins TRBV5-1 to TRBJ2-5, with D unclear. This CDR3 is 15 amino acids long. Trimming left V 0 bases short and J 2 bases short, with 11 bases between. Per germline, CDR1 SGHRS and CDR2 YFSETQ. Written as DNA, the CDR3 is TGCGCCAGCAGCTTGGCGACCAACCGGCAAGAGACCCAGTACTTC. Residues: CASSLATNRQETQYF.

This clonotype was recorded at least ten times. The chain has TRBV6-6 and TRBJ1-1, with 7 bases that match TRBD1. The V gene end was trimmed by 0 bases and the J gene end by 3 bases; junction bases not matched to a gene: 7. The CDR3 has 16 residues. The germline V gene has CDR1 MNHNY and CDR2 SVGAGI (reference sequence). For the CDR3, the DNA is TGTGCCAGCAGTTACTCGTACGACAGGGTGGACACTGAAGCTTTCTTT. Translated: CASSYSYDRVDTEAFF.

To note about this clonotype: At one boundary the junction diverges from the germline segment, which might be a read error. The chain employs TRBV6-6 and TRBJ2-7, with a tentative D call TRBD2 (5 bases). The CDR3 is 14 amino acids. The germline V gene encodes CDR1 MNHNY and CDR2 SVGAGI (reference sequence). For the CDR3, the DNA is TGTGCCAGCAGTCCACAACGGGAAGCCTACGATCAGTACTTC. The encoded protein is CASSPQREAYDQYF.

This clonotype was recorded many times. The rearrangement links TRBV29-1 to TRBJ1-2, with D maybe TRBD1 (6 bases). Looked up from germline, CDR1 is SQVTM and CDR2 is ANQGSEA. There are 16 residues in the CDR3. Trimming pared 6 bases from V and 5 bases from J, leaving 25 bases between. As DNA, the CDR3 is TGCAGCGTGCGAAAACAGGGAGGCCTGGAAGGGTATGGCTACACCTTC. This gives the protein CSVRKQGGLEGYGYTF.

The rearrangement uses TRBV6-1 and TRBJ1-5, with D unresolved. The CDR3 contains 13 residues. The germline V gene has CDR1 MNHNS and CDR2 SASEGT. Trimming pared 7 bases from V and 4 bases from J, leaving 11 bases between. The CDR3 region has the DNA TGTGCCAGCATTCCGGGAGGAAATCAGCCCCAGCATTTT. Residues: CASIPGGNQPQHF.

This clonotype was detected only a few times. CDR3 bases: TGTGCCAGCAGCTCGCCCCGGCTAGCGGGGGGGGCCAGAGAGACCCAGTACTTC. This codes for CASSSPRLAGGARETQYF. The J gene is TRBJ2-5, the V gene TRBV7-8; TRBD2 agrees at 12 bases. CDR1 is SGHVS and CDR2 is FQNEAQ in the germline V gene. Losses at the gene ends were 4 bases for V and 4 bases for J; bases not matched to a gene: 13. This CDR3 contains 18 residues.

This clonotype was detected only a few times. The J gene is TRBJ2-7, the V gene TRBV2; the match to TRBD1 covers 8 bases. CDR3 length: 12 amino acids. Germline V gives CDR1 SNHLY, CDR2 FYNNEI. V lost 2 bases, J lost 7 bases, and 1 base stayed unmatched. CDR3: CASSEQGAEQYF. The CDR3 DNA sequence: TGTGCCAGCAGTGAACAGGGGGCGGAGCAGTACTTC.

V gene TRBV7-2 combines with J gene TRBJ2-3; 9 bases match TRBD2. The CDR3 consists of 14 residues. Trimming cost V 4 bases and J 4 bases; bases outside gene matches: 3. CDR1 and CDR2 from the germline V gene are SGHTA and FQGNSA. The CDR3 loop reads CASSSSGIPDTQYF. CDR3 bases: TGTGCCAGCAGCTCTAGCGGGATCCCAGATACGCAGTATTTT.

The genes are TRBV20-1 and TRBJ1-2, with TRBD1 matching over 11 bases. The junction had 9 bases not matched to a gene; V was cut back by 5 bases and J by 7 bases. This CDR3 comprises 14 residues. Per germline, CDR1 DFQATT and CDR2 SNEGSKA (reference sequence). CDR3 coding DNA: TGCAGTGCTCAGGTTGGACAGGGGGCGACTGGCTACACCTTC. Its protein product is CSAQVGQGATGYTF.

The chain links TRBV9 to TRBJ2-3; weak D call: TRBD2 (7 bases). This CDR3 has 14 residues. Trimming took 4 bases from V and 4 from J, leaving 13 bases between them. The germline CDR1 and CDR2 sequences are SGDLS and YYNGEE. CDR3 nucleotides: TGTGCCAGCAGCTCGGGGGGCAGTCCAGATACGCAGTATTTT. Residues: CASSSGGSPDTQYF. Using reference TRBV9 and TRBJ2-3 for the parts outside the CDR3, the full variable domain is DSGVTQTPKHLITATGQRVTLRCSPRSGDLSVYWYQQSLDQGLQFLIQYYNGEERAKGNILERFSAQQFPDLHSELNLSSLELGDSALYFCASSSGGSPDTQYFGPGTRLTVL.

This clonotype was counted a few times. CDR3 residues: CASSPRITQAKNIQYF. The DNA of the CDR3 is TGTGCCAGCAGCCCCCGTATTACGCAAGCCAAAAACATTCAGTACTTC. The rearrangement joins TRBV7-6 to TRBJ2-4; D is undetermined. CDR1 and CDR2 (germline): SGHVS, FNYEAQ. V was clipped by 5 bases and J by 0 bases, with 14 bases between them. The CDR3 totals 16 residues.

This clonotype was picked up many times. V gene TRBV4-3 combines with J gene TRBJ1-5, with TRBD1 matching 9 bases. Germline CDR1 is LGHNA and CDR2 is YSLEER. This CDR3 has 16 amino acids. The V and J ends lost 0 bases and 9 bases, in that order; junction bases with no gene match: 9. CDR3 bases: TGCGCCAGCAGCCAAGATCTGGGGACAGGGTATGCGCCCCAGCATTTT. It is translated as CASSQDLGTGYAPQHF.

This clonotype showed up many times. This chain's CDR3 is CASSFGGLTYNEQFF. The CDR3 region has the DNA TGTGCCAGCAGTTTCGGCGGCCTTACCTACAATGAGCAGTTCTTC. The chain combines TRBV12-3 or TRBV12-4 with TRBJ2-1, with unresolved D. With 3 bases removed from V and 2 bases from J, the gap between germline ends came to 11 bases. CDR3 length: 15 amino acids.